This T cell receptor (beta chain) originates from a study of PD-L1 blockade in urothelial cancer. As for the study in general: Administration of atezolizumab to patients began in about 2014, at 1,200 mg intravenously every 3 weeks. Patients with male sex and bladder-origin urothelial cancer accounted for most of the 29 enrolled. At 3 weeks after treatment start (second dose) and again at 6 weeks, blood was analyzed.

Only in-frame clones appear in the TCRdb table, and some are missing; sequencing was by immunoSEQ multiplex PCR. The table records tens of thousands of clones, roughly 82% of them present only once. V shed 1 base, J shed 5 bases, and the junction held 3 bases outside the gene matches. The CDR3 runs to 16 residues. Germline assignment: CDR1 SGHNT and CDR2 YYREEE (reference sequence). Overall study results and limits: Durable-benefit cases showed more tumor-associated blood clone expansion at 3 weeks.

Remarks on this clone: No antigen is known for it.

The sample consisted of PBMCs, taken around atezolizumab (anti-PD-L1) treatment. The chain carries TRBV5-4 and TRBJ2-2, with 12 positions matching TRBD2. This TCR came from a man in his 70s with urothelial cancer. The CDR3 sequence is CASSLPTSGRTGELFF. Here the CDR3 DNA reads TGTGCCAGCAGCTTGCCGACTAGCGGGAGAACCGGGGAGCTGTTTTTT.